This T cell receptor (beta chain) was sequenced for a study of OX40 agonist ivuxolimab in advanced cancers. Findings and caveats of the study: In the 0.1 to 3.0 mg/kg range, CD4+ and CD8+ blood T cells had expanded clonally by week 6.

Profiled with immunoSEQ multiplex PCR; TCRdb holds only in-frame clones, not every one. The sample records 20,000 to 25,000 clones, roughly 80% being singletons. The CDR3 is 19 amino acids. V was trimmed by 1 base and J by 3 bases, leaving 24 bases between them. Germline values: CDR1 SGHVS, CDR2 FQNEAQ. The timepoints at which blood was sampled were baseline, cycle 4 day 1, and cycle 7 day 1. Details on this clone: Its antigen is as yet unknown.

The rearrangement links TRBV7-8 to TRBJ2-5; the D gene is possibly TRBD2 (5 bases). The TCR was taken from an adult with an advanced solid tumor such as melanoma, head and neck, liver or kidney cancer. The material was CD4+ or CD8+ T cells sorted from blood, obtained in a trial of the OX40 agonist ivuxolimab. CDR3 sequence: CASSLVQRRSGVGKETQYF. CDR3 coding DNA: TGTGCCAGCAGCTTAGTACAAAGGAGGTCCGGGGTTGGGAAAGAGACCCAGTACTTC.